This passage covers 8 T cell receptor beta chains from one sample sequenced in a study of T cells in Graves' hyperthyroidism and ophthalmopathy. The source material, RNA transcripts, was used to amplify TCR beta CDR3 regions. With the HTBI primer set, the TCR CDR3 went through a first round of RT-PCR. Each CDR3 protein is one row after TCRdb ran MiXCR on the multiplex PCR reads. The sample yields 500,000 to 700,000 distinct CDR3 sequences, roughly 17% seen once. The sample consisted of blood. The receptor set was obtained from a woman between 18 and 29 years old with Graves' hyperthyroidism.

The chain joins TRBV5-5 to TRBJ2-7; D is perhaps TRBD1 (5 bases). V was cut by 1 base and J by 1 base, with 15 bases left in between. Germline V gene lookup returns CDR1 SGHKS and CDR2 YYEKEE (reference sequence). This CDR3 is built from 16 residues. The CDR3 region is CASSLRVIKGSYEQYF. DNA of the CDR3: TGTGCCAGCAGCTTGCGTGTAATTAAGGGGTCCTACGAGCAGTACTTC.

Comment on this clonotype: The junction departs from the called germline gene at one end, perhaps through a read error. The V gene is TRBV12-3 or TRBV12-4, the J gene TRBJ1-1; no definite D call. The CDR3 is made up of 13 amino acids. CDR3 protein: CTSSLAGNTEAFF. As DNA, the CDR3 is TGTACCAGCAGTTTGGCCGGGAACACTGAAGCTTTCTTT.

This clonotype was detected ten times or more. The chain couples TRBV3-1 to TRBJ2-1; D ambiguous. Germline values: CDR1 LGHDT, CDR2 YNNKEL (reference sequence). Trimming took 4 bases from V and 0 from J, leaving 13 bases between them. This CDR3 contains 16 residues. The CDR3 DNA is TGTGCCAGCAGCCCCTCCCTAAGGGACTCCTACAATGAGCAGTTCTTC. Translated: CASSPSLRDSYNEQFF.

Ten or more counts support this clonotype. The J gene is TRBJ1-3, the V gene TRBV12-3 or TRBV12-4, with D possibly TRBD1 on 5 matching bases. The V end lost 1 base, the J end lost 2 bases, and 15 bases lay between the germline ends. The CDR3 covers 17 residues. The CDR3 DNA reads TGTGCCAGCAGTTTAGTCGGGGCGTCGGTACCTGGAAACACCATATATTTT. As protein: CASSLVGASVPGNTIYF.

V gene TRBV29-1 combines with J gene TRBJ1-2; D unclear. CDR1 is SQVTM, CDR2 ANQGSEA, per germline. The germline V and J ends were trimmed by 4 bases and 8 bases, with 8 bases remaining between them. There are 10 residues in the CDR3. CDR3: CSVGSEGYTF. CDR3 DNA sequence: TGCAGCGTTGGGAGCGAGGGCTACACCTTC.

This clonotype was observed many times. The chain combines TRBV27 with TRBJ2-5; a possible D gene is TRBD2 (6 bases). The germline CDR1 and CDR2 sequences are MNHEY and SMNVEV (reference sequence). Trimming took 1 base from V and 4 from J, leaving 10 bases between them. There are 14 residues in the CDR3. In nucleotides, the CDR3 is TGTGCCAGCAGTTTATTGGGGGGAGCAGAGACCCAGTACTTC. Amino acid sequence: CASSLLGGAETQYF.

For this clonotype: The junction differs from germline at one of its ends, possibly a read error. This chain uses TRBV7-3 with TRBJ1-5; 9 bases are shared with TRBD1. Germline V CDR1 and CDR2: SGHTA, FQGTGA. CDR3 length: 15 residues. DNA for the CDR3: TGTGCCAGCAGCGTAACAGGGGGCATTAATCAGCCCCAGCATTTT. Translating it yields CASSVTGGINQPQHF.

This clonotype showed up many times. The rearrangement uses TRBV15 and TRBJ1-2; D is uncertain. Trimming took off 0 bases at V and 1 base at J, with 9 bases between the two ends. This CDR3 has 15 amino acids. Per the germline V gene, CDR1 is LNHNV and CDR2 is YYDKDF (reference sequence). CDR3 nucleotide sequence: TGTGCCACCAGCAGAGATTATAAGGGTAACTATGGCTACACCTTC. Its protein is CATSRDYKGNYGYTF.